Listed below are T cell receptor beta chains from one sample, sequenced in a study of blood T cell repertoires in COVID-19. Some clones are missing from TCRdb's copy, which holds only in-frame ones; the method was immunoSEQ multiplex PCR. The sample contains approximately 150,000 clones, just under 85% of which appear only once. Sequencing was carried out using PBMCs or T cells enriched from blood (not recorded which). These receptors originate from a woman between 50 and 59 years old with acute COVID-19. The CDR3 runs from the conserved cysteine through the conserved F or W. The order of the fields is clone size, J gene, V gene, D gene, CDR3 protein, CDR3 DNA. D genes are given only for firm matches. Size values are once, few and many counts, or a class for expanded clones, and some rows have none.

clone_size: NA
j_call: TRBJ1-5
v_call: TRBV21-1
d_call: NA
cdr3_aa: CASSFPWGDRGLSNQPQHF
cdr3_nt: TGTGCCAGCAGCTTCCCCTGGGGTGACAGGGGGCTTTCCAATCAGCCCCAGCATTTT

clone_size: NA
j_call: TRBJ2-1
v_call: TRBV4-1
d_call: TRBD2
cdr3_aa: CASSQGAGTRANEQFF
cdr3_nt: TGCGCCAGCAGCCAAGGGGCTGGGACTAGAGCCAATGAGCAGTTCTTC

clone_size: NA
j_call: TRBJ1-2
v_call: TRBV30
d_call: TRBD1
cdr3_aa: CAGALRGPYGYTF
cdr3_nt: TGTGCCGGAGCCCTCAGGGGGCCGTATGGCTACACCTTC

clone_size: NA
j_call: TRBJ2-7
v_call: TRBV6-1
d_call: TRBD2
cdr3_aa: CASSEPGLAEHQYF
cdr3_nt: TGTGCCAGCAGTGAACCGGGACTAGCGGAACATCAGTACTTC

clone_size: NA
j_call: TRBJ2-1
v_call: TRBV5-1
d_call: TRBD1
cdr3_aa: CASSRFGTGAINEQFF
cdr3_nt: TGCGCCAGCAGCCGGTTCGGGACAGGGGCCATCAATGAGCAGTTCTTC

clone_size: NA
j_call: TRBJ2-3
v_call: TRBV7-9
d_call: NA
cdr3_aa: CASSLGQLGGTDTQYF
cdr3_nt: TGTGCCAGCAGCTTAGGACAGTTGGGTGGCACAGATACGCAGTATTTT

clone_size: NA
j_call: TRBJ2-3
v_call: TRBV24-1
d_call: TRBD2
cdr3_aa: CATGRTSGETDTQYF
cdr3_nt: TGTGCCACCGGAAGGACTAGCGGGGAGACAGATACGCAGTATTTT

clone_size: NA
j_call: TRBJ1-2
v_call: TRBV28
d_call: TRBD1
cdr3_aa: CASSSGQLNYGYTF
cdr3_nt: TGTGCCAGCAGTTCGGGACAGCTTAACTATGGCTACACCTTC

clone_size: once
j_call: TRBJ2-3
v_call: TRBV10-3
d_call: NA
cdr3_aa: CAISEAADTQYF
cdr3_nt: TGTGCCATCAGTGAGGCGGCAGATACGCAGTATTTT

clone_size: few
j_call: TRBJ2-1
v_call: TRBV10-1
d_call: NA
cdr3_aa: CASSPGGENEQFF
cdr3_nt: TGCGCCAGCAGTCCAGGAGGCGAGAATGAGCAGTTCTTC

clone_size: NA
j_call: TRBJ2-7
v_call: TRBV7-6
d_call: TRBD1
cdr3_aa: CASSSLVPPRTGGESEQYF
cdr3_nt: TGTGCCAGCAGCTCATTAGTACCCCCTCGGACAGGGGGGGAGTCCGAGCAGTACTTC

clone_size: NA
j_call: TRBJ2-1
v_call: TRBV3-1/TRBV3-2
d_call: NA
cdr3_aa: CASSPQYGEQFF
cdr3_nt: TGTGCCAGCAGCCCCCAGTATGGTGAGCAGTTCTTC

clone_size: NA
j_call: TRBJ2-5
v_call: TRBV5-1
d_call: NA
cdr3_aa: CASSGSLAAQETQYF
cdr3_nt: TGCGCCAGCAGCGGCTCGTTAGCGGCCCAAGAGACCCAGTACTTC

clone_size: few
j_call: TRBJ1-1
v_call: TRBV19
d_call: NA
cdr3_aa: CASSIQGQYTEAFF
cdr3_nt: TGTGCCAGTAGTATACAGGGTCAATACACTGAAGCTTTCTTT

clone_size: once
j_call: TRBJ2-7
v_call: TRBV12-3/TRBV12-4
d_call: TRBD1
cdr3_aa: CASSLGQGQYF
cdr3_nt: TGTGCCAGCAGTCTGGGACAGGGACAGTACTTC